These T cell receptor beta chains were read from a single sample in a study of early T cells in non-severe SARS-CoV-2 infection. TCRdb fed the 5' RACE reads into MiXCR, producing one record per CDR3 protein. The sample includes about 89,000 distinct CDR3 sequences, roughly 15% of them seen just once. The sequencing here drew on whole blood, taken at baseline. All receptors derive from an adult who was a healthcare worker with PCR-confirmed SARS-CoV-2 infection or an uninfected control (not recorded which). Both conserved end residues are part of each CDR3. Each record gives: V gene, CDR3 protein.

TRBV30,CAWSVGGETQYF
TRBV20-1,CSARDLLRQQTQYF
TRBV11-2,CASSPGLKYNEQFF
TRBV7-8,CASSLVAGGVLELFF
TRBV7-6,CASSLTRLPSWEQFF
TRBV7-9,CASSLVPSGSTYEQYF
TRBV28,CASSQNSGGTEAFF
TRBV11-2,CASRQMLDSPFHHNEQFF
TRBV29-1,CSVMGQGETQYF
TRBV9,CASSVVGGLAGDTQYF
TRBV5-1,CASRQGGTEAFF
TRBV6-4,CASSPGTGEHNEQYF
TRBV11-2,CASSLAGGSNEQFF
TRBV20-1,CSAIARSDTQYF
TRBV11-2,CASSLDALGPTGELFF
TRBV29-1,CRTLTGVSYEQYF
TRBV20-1,CSALRREGFEKLFF
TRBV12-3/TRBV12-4,CASSSPASGGFTDTQYF
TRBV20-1,CSAGPGGTQYF
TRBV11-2,CASSQIRGNGELFF
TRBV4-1,CASSQEFGTNPGLEKEYF
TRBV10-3,CAISDVNFGQGIEKLFF
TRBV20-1,CSARLYEQYF
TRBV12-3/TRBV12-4,CASGLTGPYEQYF
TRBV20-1,CSARDRAGGGWNIQYF
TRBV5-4,CASSFLVAGTYEQYF
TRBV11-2,CASSVTGFANEKLFF